These T cell receptor beta chains were read from a single sample in a study of Ad26.COV2.S vaccination and SARS-CoV-2 variants. The method was immunoSEQ multiplex PCR; TCRdb's version includes in-frame clones alone and lacks a portion of them. The sample lists nearly 400,000 clones; around nine tenths were seen once. The starting material was peripheral blood, obtained in a trial of Ad26.COV2.S vaccine versus placebo. The receptors derive from a person between 18 and 65 years old who received the Ad26.COV2.S COVID-19 vaccine or a placebo. Each CDR3 is given with its conserved first and last residue. A D gene is named only where the DNA matches it firmly. Where a row states a size, it is once, few, many or the class of an expanded clone; other rows omit it.

d_call,v_call,j_call,clone_size,cdr3_nt,cdr3_aa
.,TRBV14,TRBJ2-7,.,TGTGCCAGCAGCCAATCGGACCTTTGGGACGAGCAGTACTTC,CASSQSDLWDEQYF
.,TRBV2,TRBJ1-6,.,TGTGCCAGCAGTGACAGTGACTCCTATAATTCACCCCTCCACTTT,CASSDSDSYNSPLHF
.,TRBV30,TRBJ2-7,.,TGTGCCTGGAGTGTAGGTCAGGCCCTACACTACGAGCAGTACTTC,CAWSVGQALHYEQYF
.,TRBV28,TRBJ1-4,.,TGTGCCAGCAGTTTAAGTGACAAAGAAAAACTGTTTTTT,CASSLSDKEKLFF
TRBD1,TRBV2,TRBJ1-5,.,TGTGCCAGCAGCTACGACAGGGGCAATCAGCCCCAGCATTTT,CASSYDRGNQPQHF
.,TRBV3-1/TRBV3-2,TRBJ2-2,.,TGTGCCAGCAGCCGTCCGACGAACACCGGGGAGCTGTTTTTT,CASSRPTNTGELFF
.,TRBV5-5,TRBJ1-2,.,TGTGCCAGCAGCGCCGAGACTGGATCCTATGGCTACACCTTC,CASSAETGSYGYTF
.,TRBV19,TRBJ1-4,once,TGTGCCAGTAGTTCGGGGCCCGGTTCCCTTCACCTGAATTTT,CASSSGPGSLHLNF
TRBD2,TRBV7-2,TRBJ2-7,.,TGTGCCAGCAGCCGGCTAGCGGGGGGATCCTACGAGCAGTACTTC,CASSRLAGGSYEQYF
.,TRBV2,TRBJ1-1,.,TGTGCCAGCACCCTCTACAGTGGAGAGAACACTGAAGCTTTCTTT,CASTLYSGENTEAFF
TRBD2,TRBV11-2,TRBJ2-2,.,TGTGCCAGCAGCTTTCCGAGGAGCGGGAGTACCGGGGAGCTGTTTTTT,CASSFPRSGSTGELFF
.,TRBV23-1,TRBJ2-5,.,TGCGCCAGCAGTCAAGGTAGTGGAATCACGGAGGTCGAGACCCAGTACTTC,CASSQGSGITEVETQYF
TRBD2,TRBV10-2,TRBJ2-6,.,TGCGCCAGCAGTGAGCTAGCGGGAGGCCGCTCTGGGGCCAACGTCCTGACTTTC,CASSELAGGRSGANVLTF
.,TRBV6-1,TRBJ1-2,.,TGTGCCAGCAGTGAGGTCGGATCTAACTATGGCTACACCTTC,CASSEVGSNYGYTF
.,TRBV19,TRBJ2-3,.,TGTGCCAGTAGTACCCAGGCAGGGGCCGGCACAGATACGCAGTATTTT,CASSTQAGAGTDTQYF
.,TRBV4-2,TRBJ2-7,few,TGTGCCAGCAGCCAAGCTGAAGGGGCCGAGCAGTACTTC,CASSQAEGAEQYF
.,TRBV12-3/TRBV12-4,TRBJ1-2,few,TGTGCCAGCAGGTCCGACAGTAACTATGGCTACACCTTC,CASRSDSNYGYTF
.,TRBV11-2,TRBJ1-5,.,TGTGCCAGCAGCTTAGCCGGGGGTGGCAATCAGCCCCAGCATTTT,CASSLAGGGNQPQHF
.,TRBV4-1,TRBJ2-2,.,TGCGCCAGAAAGGGGGGCCGGCCCGGGGAGCTGTTTTTT,CARKGGRPGELFF
.,TRBV5-4,TRBJ1-1,.,TGTGCCAGCAGCTCTCAGGGACATGGGAACACTGAAGCTTTCTTT,CASSSQGHGNTEAFF
.,TRBV28,TRBJ2-7,.,TGTGCCAGTAGGGCTTATAGCTCCTACGAGCAGTACTTC,CASRAYSSYEQYF
.,TRBV6-5,TRBJ1-5,.,TGTGCCAGCAGACCACACTCAAATCAGCCCCAGCATTTT,CASRPHSNQPQHF
TRBD2,TRBV19,TRBJ2-3,.,TGTGCCAGTAGGCCATATAGCGGGAGTGCAGATACGCAGTATTTT,CASRPYSGSADTQYF
.,TRBV7-9,TRBJ2-7,.,TGTGCCAGCAGCTTAACCGGGACTGACTACGAGCAGTACTTC,CASSLTGTDYEQYF